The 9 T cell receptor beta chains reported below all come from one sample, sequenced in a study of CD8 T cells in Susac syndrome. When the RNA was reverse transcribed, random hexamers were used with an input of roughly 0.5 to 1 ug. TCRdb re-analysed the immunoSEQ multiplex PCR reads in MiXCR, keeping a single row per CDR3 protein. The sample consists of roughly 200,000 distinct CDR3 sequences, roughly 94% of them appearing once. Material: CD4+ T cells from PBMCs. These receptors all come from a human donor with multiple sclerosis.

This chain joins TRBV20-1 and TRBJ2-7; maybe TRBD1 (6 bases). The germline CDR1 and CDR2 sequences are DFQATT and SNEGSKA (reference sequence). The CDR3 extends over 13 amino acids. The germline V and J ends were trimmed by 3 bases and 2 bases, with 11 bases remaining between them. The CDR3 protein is CSARWDTPYEQYF. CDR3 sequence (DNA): TGCAGTGCTAGGTGGGACACCCCCTACGAGCAGTACTTC.

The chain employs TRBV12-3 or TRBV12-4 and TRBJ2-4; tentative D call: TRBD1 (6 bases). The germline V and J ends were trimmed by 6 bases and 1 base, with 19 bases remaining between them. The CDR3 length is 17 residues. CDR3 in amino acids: CASRPTGMIRAKNIQYF. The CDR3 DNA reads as TGTGCCAGCAGACCTACAGGGATGATTCGGGCCAAAAACATTCAGTACTTC.

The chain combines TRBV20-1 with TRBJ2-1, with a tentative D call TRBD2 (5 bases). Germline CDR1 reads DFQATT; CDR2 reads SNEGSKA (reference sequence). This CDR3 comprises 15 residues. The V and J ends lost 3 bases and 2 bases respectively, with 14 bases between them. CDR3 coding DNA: TGCAGTGCTAGCGTCTCCCCCGGGGCCTACAATGAGCAGTTCTTC. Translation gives CSASVSPGAYNEQFF.

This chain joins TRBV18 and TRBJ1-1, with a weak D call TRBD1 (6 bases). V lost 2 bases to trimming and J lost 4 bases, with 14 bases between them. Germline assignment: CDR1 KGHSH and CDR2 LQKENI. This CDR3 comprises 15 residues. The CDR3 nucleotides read TGTGCCAGCTCACCATCAGGGGATCGGGGCACTGAAGCTTTCTTT. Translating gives CASSPSGDRGTEAFF.

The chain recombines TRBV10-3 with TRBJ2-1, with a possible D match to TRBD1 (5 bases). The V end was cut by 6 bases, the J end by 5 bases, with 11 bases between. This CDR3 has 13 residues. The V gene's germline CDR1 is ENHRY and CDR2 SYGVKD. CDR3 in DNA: TGTGCCATCAGCCCCAGGGTGGACAATGAGCAGTTCTTC. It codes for CAISPRVDNEQFF.

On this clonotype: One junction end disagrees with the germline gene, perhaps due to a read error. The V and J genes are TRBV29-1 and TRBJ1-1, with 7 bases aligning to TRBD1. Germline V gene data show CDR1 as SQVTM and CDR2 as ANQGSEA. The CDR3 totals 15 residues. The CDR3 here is CSVEVPGGRNSEAFF. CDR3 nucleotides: TGCAGCGTTGAGGTGCCAGGGGGAAGGAACTCTGAAGCTTTCTTT.

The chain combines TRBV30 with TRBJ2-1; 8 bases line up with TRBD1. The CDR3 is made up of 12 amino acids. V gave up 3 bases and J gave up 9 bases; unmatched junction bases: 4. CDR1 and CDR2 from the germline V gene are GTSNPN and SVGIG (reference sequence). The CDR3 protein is CAWSPTGVEQFF. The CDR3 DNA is TGTGCCTGGAGCCCGACAGGGGTTGAGCAGTTCTTC.

CDR3 in DNA: TGCAGTGCTAGCCAGGAGGGACAGGGGGCCTCGGGGACGCAGTATTTT. It is translated as CSASQEGQGASGTQYF. The chain joins TRBV20-1 to TRBJ2-3; 12 bases align to TRBD1. Germline V gives CDR1 DFQATT, CDR2 SNEGSKA (reference sequence). The CDR3 has 16 amino acids. The V gene end was trimmed by 3 bases and the J gene end by 9 bases; junction bases not matched to a gene: 13.

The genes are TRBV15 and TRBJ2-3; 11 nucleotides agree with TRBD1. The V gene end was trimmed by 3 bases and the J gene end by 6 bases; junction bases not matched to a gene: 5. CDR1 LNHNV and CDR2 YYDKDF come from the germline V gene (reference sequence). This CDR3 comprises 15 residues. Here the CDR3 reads CATSSGQGASDTQYF. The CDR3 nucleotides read TGTGCCACCAGCAGTGGACAGGGGGCGTCGGATACGCAGTATTTT. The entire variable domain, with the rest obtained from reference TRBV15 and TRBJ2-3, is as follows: DAMVIQNPRYQVTQFGKPVTLSCSQTLNHNVMYWYQQKSSQAPKLLFHYYDKDFNNEADTPDNFQSRRPNTSFCFLDIRSPGLGDTAMYLCATSSGQGASDTQYFGPGTRLTVL.